Presented here are 19 T cell receptor beta chains from one specimen sequenced in a study of cytomegalovirus exposure and HLA in healthy donors. Both 60 Vbeta primers and 13 Jbeta primers went into the PCR. Generated by immunoSEQ multiplex PCR, the TCRdb table keeps only in-frame clones and is missing some. Of some 160,000 clones in the sample, around 77% were seen once. Sequencing was carried out using PBMCs. These receptors were taken from a man aged 60 to 75 in good health and CMV-seronegative.

This clone was seen more than once but under ten times. The rearrangement uses TRBV29-1 and TRBJ2-7; D possibly corresponds to TRBD1 (6 bases). Germline assignment: CDR1 SQVTM and CDR2 ANQGSEA. The germline V and J ends were trimmed by 7 bases and 6 bases, with 22 bases remaining between them. This CDR3 comprises 14 residues. DNA for the CDR3: TGCAGCGCGACAAGTGGGGGCTTGCCCGCCGAGCAGTACTTC. It specifies CSATSGGLPAEQYF.

The genes are TRBV25-1 and TRBJ2-3, with TRBD2 matching 7 bases. The V segment lost 2 bases and the J segment 2 bases; nucleotides outside the gene matches: 4. This CDR3 spans 15 amino acids. Germline V gene lookup returns CDR1 MGHDK and CDR2 SYGVNS. This CDR3 reads CASSEPSGSTDTQYF. CDR3 coding DNA: TGTGCCAGCAGTGAACCTAGCGGATCCACAGATACGCAGTATTTT.

CDR3 DNA: TGTGCCAGCAGCTTAGCCCCCGGCACTGAAGCTTTCTTT. It translates to CASSLAPGTEAFF. V and J are TRBV11-3 and TRBJ1-1, with D hard to call. CDR1 is SGHNT and CDR2 is YENEEA in the germline V gene. The V end was cut by 1 base, the J end by 4 bases, with 7 bases between. This CDR3 contains 13 residues.

The chain has TRBV5-1 and TRBJ1-3, with a weak D call TRBD1 (5 bases). This CDR3 has 17 amino acids. Trimming cost V 2 bases and J 0 bases, with 15 bases left between them. The germline gives CDR1 SGHRS, CDR2 YFSETQ. CDR3 in DNA: TGCGCCAGCAGCTTATCCGGGACTCTCAACTCTGGAAACACCATATATTTT. Residues: CASSLSGTLNSGNTIYF.

This clone was seen more than once but under ten times. This chain joins TRBV19 and TRBJ2-7, with D perhaps matching TRBD2 (5 bases). Per germline, CDR1 LNHDA and CDR2 SQIVND (reference sequence). The CDR3 length is 14 residues. Trimming pared 6 bases from V and 6 bases from J, leaving 18 bases between. This CDR3 is CASSTYVREREQYF. The DNA for the CDR3 is TGTGCCAGTAGCACCTATGTGAGGGAACGCGAGCAGTACTTC.

The rearrangement links TRBV28 to TRBJ1-2; 9 positions agree with TRBD1. V shed 6 bases and J 5 bases; nucleotides not matched to a gene: 7. Germline loops: CDR1 MDHEN, CDR2 SYDVKM. The CDR3 consists of 14 residues. The DNA of the CDR3 is TGTGCCAGCAGAGATGCGACAGGGGGTTATGGCTACACCTTC. It yields the protein CASRDATGGYGYTF.

The rearrangement links TRBV19 to TRBJ2-6; 9 positions match TRBD1. Germline V gene sequence: CDR1 LNHDA, CDR2 SQIVND (reference sequence). This CDR3 is 18 amino acids long. Trimming cost V 4 bases and J 1 base; bases outside gene matches: 8. The DNA of the CDR3 is TGTGCCAGTAGTAAACCGGGACAGGGTCTATCTGGGGCCAACGTCCTGACTTTC. Encoded protein: CASSKPGQGLSGANVLTF.

The rearrangement joins TRBV28 to TRBJ1-4; 9 bases fit TRBD1. Germline lookup yields CDR1 MDHEN and CDR2 SYDVKM. The CDR3 extends over 14 amino acids. With V trimmed by 6 bases and J by 6 bases, 5 bases remained unmatched. The CDR3, as DNA: TGTGCCAGCAGGTTACAGGGGGCGGATGAAAAACTGTTTTTT. It translates to CASRLQGADEKLFF.

This sequence joins TRBV9 and TRBJ2-3, with 10 bases identical to TRBD2. CDR3 size: 15 residues. Trimming cost V 4 bases and J 2 bases; bases outside gene matches: 4. The V gene's germline CDR1 is SGDLS and CDR2 YYNGEE. This CDR3 is CASSTGLADTDTQYF. The CDR3 DNA is TGTGCCAGCAGCACTGGACTAGCGGACACAGATACGCAGTATTTT. The full variable domain, with the rest looked up from reference TRBV9 and TRBJ2-3, is DSGVTQTPKHLITATGQRVTLRCSPRSGDLSVYWYQQSLDQGLQFLIQYYNGEERAKGNILERFSAQQFPDLHSELNLSSLELGDSALYFCASSTGLADTDTQYFGPGTRLTVL.

V and J are TRBV2 and TRBJ1-6; TRBD1 aligns across 7 bases. V lost 4 bases to trimming and J lost 13 bases; unmatched junction nucleotides: 13. The germline V gene has CDR1 SNHLY and CDR2 FYNNEI. This CDR3 contains 15 residues. The CDR3 nucleotides read TGTGCCAGCAGTGCGGGGGACAGCCTTTTAGGGCCCCTCCACTTT. It translates to CASSAGDSLLGPLHF.

The J gene is TRBJ2-2, the V gene TRBV5-4; 10 bases fit TRBD2. The CDR3 loop spans 16 amino acids. J was trimmed by 8 bases and V by 0 bases; bases with no gene match: 7. The germline V gene encodes CDR1 SGHNT and CDR2 YYREEE (reference sequence). The CDR3 is CASSLELAGGPGELFF. CDR3 nucleotides: TGTGCCAGCAGCTTGGAGTTAGCGGGGGGCCCGGGGGAGCTGTTTTTT.

The V gene is TRBV30, the J gene TRBJ1-5; D is undetermined. The CDR3 loop spans 13 amino acids. The germline gives CDR1 GTSNPN, CDR2 SVGIG (reference sequence). The germline V and J ends were trimmed by 2 bases and 9 bases, with 14 bases remaining between them. The CDR3 spells CAWSREELWPQHF. CDR3 in DNA: TGTGCCTGGAGTAGAGAGGAGCTTTGGCCCCAGCATTTT.

J is TRBJ1-3 and V is TRBV15, with 9 nucleotides matching TRBD1. The V gene's germline CDR1 is LNHNV and CDR2 YYDKDF (reference sequence). The CDR3 has 18 amino acids. Trimming at V came to 3 bases and at J to 0 bases, leaving 9 bases not matched to a gene. The CDR3 DNA reads as TGTGCCACCAGCAGGAAAAGGACAGGGGTGCTCTCTGGAAACACCATATATTTT. Its translation is CATSRKRTGVLSGNTIYF.

The chain has TRBV2 and TRBJ1-4; 8 bases are shared with TRBD1. The ends lost 7 bases at V and 5 bases at J; junction bases unmatched: 6. Germline loops: CDR1 SNHLY, CDR2 FYNNEI. The CDR3 consists of 14 residues. CDR3 protein: CASTLDRVNEKLFF. The CDR3 region has the DNA TGTGCCAGCACCCTGGACAGGGTGAATGAAAAACTGTTTTTT.

This clone was observed a few times. The rearrangement uses TRBV20-1 and TRBJ2-5; no reliable D call. Trimming stripped 3 bases from V and 5 bases from J, with 4 bases between. The CDR3 spans 10 residues. Germline CDR1 reads DFQATT; CDR2 reads SNEGSKA (reference sequence). CDR3 protein: CSASGETQYF. The CDR3 DNA reads as TGCAGTGCTAGTGGCGAGACCCAGTACTTC.

The CDR3: CASTPTGSSYEQYF. The CDR3 nucleotides read TGTGCCAGTACCCCGACAGGGAGCTCCTACGAGCAGTACTTC. This sequence joins TRBV19 and TRBJ2-7; the match to TRBD1 covers 7 bases. V shed 7 bases and J 0 bases; nucleotides not matched to a gene: 6. The CDR3 spans 14 residues. Germline loops: CDR1 LNHDA, CDR2 SQIVND (reference sequence).

The chain links TRBV10-3 to TRBJ2-2, with 10 bases that match TRBD2. The germline CDR1 and CDR2 sequences are ENHRY and SYGVKD. V was pared by 6 bases and J by 7 bases, with 5 bases of the junction left unmatched. CDR3 size: 14 residues. This CDR3 is CAISASGRGGELFF. CDR3 nucleotides: TGTGCCATCAGCGCTAGCGGGAGAGGCGGGGAGCTGTTTTTT.

The chain combines TRBV4-3 with TRBJ2-3, with a weak D call TRBD2 (5 bases). CDR3 length equals 17 residues. Trimming took 1 base from V and 4 from J, leaving 18 bases between them. Germline values: CDR1 LGHNA, CDR2 YSLEER. The chain's CDR3 is CASSQVIGGPESDTQYF. Here the CDR3 DNA reads TGCGCCAGCAGCCAAGTAATAGGCGGGCCCGAATCAGATACGCAGTATTTT.

With regard to this clone: The same CDR3 can be traced to other DNA sequences in this sample. This chain's CDR3 is CASSVGTGNTEAFF. In nucleotides, the CDR3 is TGTGCCAGCAGCGTAGGTACCGGGAACACTGAAGCTTTCTTT. This rearrangement joins TRBV9 to TRBJ1-1, with D hard to call. V lost 0 bases, J lost 1 base, and 7 bases lay in between. This CDR3 has 14 amino acids. CDR1 is SGDLS and CDR2 is YYNGEE in the germline V gene.